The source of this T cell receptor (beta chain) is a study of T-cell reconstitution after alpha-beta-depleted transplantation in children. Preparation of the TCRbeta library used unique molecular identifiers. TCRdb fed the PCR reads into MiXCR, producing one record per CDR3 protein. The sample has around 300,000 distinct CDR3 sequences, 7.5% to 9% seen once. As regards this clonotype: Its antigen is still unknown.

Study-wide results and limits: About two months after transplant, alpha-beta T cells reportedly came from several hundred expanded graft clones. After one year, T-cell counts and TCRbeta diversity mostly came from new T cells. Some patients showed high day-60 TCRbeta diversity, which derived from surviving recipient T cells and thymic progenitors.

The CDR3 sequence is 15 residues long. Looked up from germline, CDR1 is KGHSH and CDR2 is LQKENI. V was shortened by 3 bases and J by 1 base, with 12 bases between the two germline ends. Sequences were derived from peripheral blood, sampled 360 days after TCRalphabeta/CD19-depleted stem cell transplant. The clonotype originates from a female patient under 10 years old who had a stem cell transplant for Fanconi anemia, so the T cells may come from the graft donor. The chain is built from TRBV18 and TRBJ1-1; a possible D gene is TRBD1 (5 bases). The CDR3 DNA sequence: TGTGCCAGCTCACCGGGGCAGGGAGGGAACACTGAAGCTTTCTTT. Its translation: CASSPGQGGNTEAFF.